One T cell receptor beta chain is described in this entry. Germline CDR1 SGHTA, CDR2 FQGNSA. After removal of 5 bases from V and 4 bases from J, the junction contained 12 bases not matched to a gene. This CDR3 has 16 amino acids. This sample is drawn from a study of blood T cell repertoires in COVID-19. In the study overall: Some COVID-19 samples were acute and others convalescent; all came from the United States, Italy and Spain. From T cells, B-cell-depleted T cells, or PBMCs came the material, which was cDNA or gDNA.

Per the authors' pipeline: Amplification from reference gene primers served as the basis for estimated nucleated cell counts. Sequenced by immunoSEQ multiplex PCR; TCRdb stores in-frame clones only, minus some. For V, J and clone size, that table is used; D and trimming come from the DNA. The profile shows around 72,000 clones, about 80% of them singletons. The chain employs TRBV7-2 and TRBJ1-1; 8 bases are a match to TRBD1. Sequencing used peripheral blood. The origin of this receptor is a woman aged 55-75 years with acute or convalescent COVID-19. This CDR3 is CASSTQGQGLSTEAFF. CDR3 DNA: TGTGCCAGCAGCACACAAGGACAGGGACTTAGCACTGAAGCTTTCTTT. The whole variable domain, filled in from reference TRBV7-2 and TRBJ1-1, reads GAGVSQSPSNKVTEKGKDVELRCDPISGHTALYWYRQSLGQGLEFLIYFQGNSAPDKSGLPSDRFSAERTGGSVSTLTIQRTQQEDSAVYLCASSTQGQGLSTEAFFGQGTRLTVV.